These T cell receptor beta chains were read from a single sample in a study of vaccination and CD4 T cells after COVID-19. TCRdb re-analysed the PCR reads in MiXCR, keeping a single row per CDR3 protein. In the table there are 12,000 or so distinct CDR3 sequences, about 40% of which are singletons. These receptors have no known antigen. The sequenced sample consisted of CD4+ T cells from blood, cultured in vitro. Every receptor here comes from a human donor in good health. Both conserved end residues are part of each CDR3. Fields, in order: clone size, V gene, J gene, D gene, CDR3 DNA, CDR3 protein. D genes are given only for firm matches. A clone size is listed for some rows: how often the clone was seen (once, few, many), or a class if it is expanded.

>-|TRBV7-3|TRBJ1-1|TRBD1
TGTGCCAGCAGCCGAAGGGACAGGGGGCGACATGAAGCTTTCTTT
CASSRRDRGRHEAFF
>few|TRBV20-1|TRBJ1-1|-
TGCAGTGCTAGCGAGGGCAGGGAATCCAGTGAAGCTTTCTTT
CSASEGRESSEAFF
>-|TRBV7-2|TRBJ1-5|-
TGTGCCAGCAGCTTAGTTTTTGACTTCTATAGCAATCAGCCCCAGCATTTT
CASSLVFDFYSNQPQHF
>-|TRBV27|TRBJ1-2|TRBD1
TGTGCCAGCAGTTTTCTCGGACAGGGGGAGGGTGGCTACACCTTC
CASSFLGQGEGGYTF
>-|TRBV11-3|TRBJ2-1|TRBD2
TGTGCCAGCAGCTTATTCGCGGGAGTGGGTAATGAGCAGTTCTTC
CASSLFAGVGNEQFF
>-|TRBV7-9|TRBJ1-2|TRBD1
TGTGCCAGCAGCTTAATGCAGGGGGCGGGATTAACCTATGGCTACACCTTC
CASSLMQGAGLTYGYTF
>-|TRBV12-3/TRBV12-4|TRBJ2-7|-
TGTGCCAGCAGTCTAGTCGAAGTATCGGGCGAGCAGTACTTC
CASSLVEVSGEQYF
>few|TRBV20-1|TRBJ1-1|-
TGCAGTGCGCGAGGCGGGAGGGGCACCTTGAACACTGAAGCTTTCTTT
CSARGGRGTLNTEAFF
>-|TRBV7-6|TRBJ2-2|-
TGTGCCAGCAGCTTACGGGGGCCAAGTAAGGTCAACGGGGAGCTGTTTTTT
CASSLRGPSKVNGELFF
>once|TRBV7-6|TRBJ2-3|TRBD2
TGTGCCAGCAGCTTAATAGCGGGAGGGGGGACAGATACGCAGTATTTT
CASSLIAGGGTDTQYF
>-|TRBV6-1|TRBJ2-1|-
TGTGCCAGCAGTGTTCAGGGGGGATACAATGAGCAGTTCTTC
CASSVQGGYNEQFF
>-|TRBV28|TRBJ2-7|TRBD1
TGTGCCAGCAGTGACACCGGGACAGGGTATGCTTTGGGCCACGAGCAGTACTTC
CASSDTGTGYALGHEQYF
>few|TRBV2|TRBJ1-1|-
TGTGCCAGCAAAGAAATCATGAACACTGAAGCTTTCTTT
CASKEIMNTEAFF